The sequence of this T cell receptor (beta chain) was determined in a study of vaccination effects on CD4 cells after COVID-19. Study-wide results and caveats: No early post-infection timepoints were available in the study, which also included few convalescent patients. Healthy vaccinees had only 1 of 255 vaccine-induced clones cross-react with common cold coronaviruses.

Antigen-specific CD4+ T cells expanded by the ViraFEST assay with viral peptide pools were then sequenced. CD4+ T cells were isolated after less than 13 days of culture. Subjects were given two BNT162b2 or mRNA-1273 vaccine doses. Nucleocapsid antibodies were negative in the vaccine recipients, who had never had SARS-CoV-2 infection. Both day 3 and day 7 saw half the medium replaced with IL-2 medium. Germline V gene lookup returns CDR1 SGHTS and CDR2 YDEGEE. The CDR3 is 17 amino acids. V shed 0 bases and J 0 bases; nucleotides not matched to a gene: 5. To note about this clone: As yet, its antigen is unknown.

Measured with immunoSEQ multiplex PCR; TCRdb has only the in-frame clones, and not every one. The top ten clones hold roughly 10% of a sample with about 22,000 clones, around 70% of them seen once. The rearrangement joins TRBV5-8 to TRBJ2-2; 7 bases fit TRBD1. The input for sequencing was CD4+ T cells from PBMCs cultured with HCoV-NL63 spike peptides, taken after COVID-19 vaccination. The source is a human donor who received a COVID-19 vaccine. This CDR3 reads CASSLAWGQSNTGELFF. The DNA of the CDR3 is TGTGCCAGCAGCTTGGCTTGGGGACAGTCGAACACCGGGGAGCTGTTTTTT.